This T cell receptor beta chain is from a study of technical replicates of blood from a few donors. Measured with immunoSEQ multiplex PCR; TCRdb has only the in-frame clones, and not every one. The sample contains roughly 71,000 clones, about 94% of which appear only once. The CDR3 consists of 15 residues. Germline CDR1 MNHEY, CDR2 SMNVEV (reference sequence). After removal of 5 bases from V and 9 bases from J, the junction contained 6 bases not matched to a gene. This chain uses TRBV27 with TRBJ2-1, with TRBD2 matching over 14 bases. Input material: T cells isolated from PBMCs. The source is a human donor in good health. CDR3: CASSAGLAGVAEQFF. The DNA for the CDR3 is TGTGCCAGCAGTGCGGGACTAGCGGGAGTTGCTGAGCAGTTCTTC.